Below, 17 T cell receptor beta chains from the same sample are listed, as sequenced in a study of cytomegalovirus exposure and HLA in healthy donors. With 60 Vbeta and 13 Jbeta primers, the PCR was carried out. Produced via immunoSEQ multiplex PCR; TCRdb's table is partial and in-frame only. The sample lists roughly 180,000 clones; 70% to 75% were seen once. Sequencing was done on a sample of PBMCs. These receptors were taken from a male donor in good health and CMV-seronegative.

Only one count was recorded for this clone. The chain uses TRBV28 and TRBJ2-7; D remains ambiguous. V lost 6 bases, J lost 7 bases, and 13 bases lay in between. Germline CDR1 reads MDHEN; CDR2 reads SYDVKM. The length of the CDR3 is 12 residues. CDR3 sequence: CASSSGTWEQYF. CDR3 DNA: TGTGCCAGCAGCTCAGGCACATGGGAGCAGTACTTC. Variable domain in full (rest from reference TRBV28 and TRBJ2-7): DVKVTQSSRYLVKRTGEKVFLECVQDMDHENMFWYRQDPGLGLRLIYFSYDVKMKEKGDIPEGYSVSREKKERFSLILESASTNQTSMYLCASSSGTWEQYFGPGTRLTVT.

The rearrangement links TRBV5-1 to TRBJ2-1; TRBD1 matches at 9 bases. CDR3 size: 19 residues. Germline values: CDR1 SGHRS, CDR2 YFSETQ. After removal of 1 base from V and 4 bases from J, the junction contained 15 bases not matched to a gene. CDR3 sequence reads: CASSLYLLTGGIRYNEQFF. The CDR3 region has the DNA TGCGCCAGCAGCTTGTATCTTTTAACAGGGGGCATCCGTTACAATGAGCAGTTCTTC.

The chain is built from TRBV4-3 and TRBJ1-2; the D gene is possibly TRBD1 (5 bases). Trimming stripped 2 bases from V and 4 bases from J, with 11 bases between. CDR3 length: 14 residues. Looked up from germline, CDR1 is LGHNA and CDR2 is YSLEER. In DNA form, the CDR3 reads TGCGCCAGCAGCCAAAGGAATAGGGGCTATGGCTACACCTTC. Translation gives CASSQRNRGYGYTF.

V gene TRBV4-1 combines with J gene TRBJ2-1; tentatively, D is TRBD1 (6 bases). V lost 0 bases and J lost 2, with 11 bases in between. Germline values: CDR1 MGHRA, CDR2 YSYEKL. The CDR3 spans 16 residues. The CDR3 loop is CASSQDPQGTYNEQFF. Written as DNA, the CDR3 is TGCGCCAGCAGCCAAGATCCACAGGGTACCTACAATGAGCAGTTCTTC.

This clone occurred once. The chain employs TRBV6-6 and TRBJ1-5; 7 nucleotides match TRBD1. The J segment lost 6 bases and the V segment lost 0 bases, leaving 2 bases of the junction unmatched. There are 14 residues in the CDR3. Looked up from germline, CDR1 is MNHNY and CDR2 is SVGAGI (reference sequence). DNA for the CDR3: TGTGCCAGCAGTTACTCAGGGGGCGGTCAGCCCCAGCATTTT. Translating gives CASSYSGGGQPQHF.

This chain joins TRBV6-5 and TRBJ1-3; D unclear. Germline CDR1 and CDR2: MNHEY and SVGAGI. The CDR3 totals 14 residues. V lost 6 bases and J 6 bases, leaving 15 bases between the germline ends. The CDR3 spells CASSMEQSLNTIYF. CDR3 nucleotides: TGTGCCAGCAGCATGGAACAGAGCTTAAACACCATATATTTT.

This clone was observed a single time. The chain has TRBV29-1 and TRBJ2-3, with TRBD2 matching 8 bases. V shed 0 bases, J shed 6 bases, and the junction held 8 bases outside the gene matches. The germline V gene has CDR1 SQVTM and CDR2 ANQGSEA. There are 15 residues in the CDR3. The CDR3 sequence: CSVEDRARGGDTQYF. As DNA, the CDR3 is TGCAGCGTTGAAGACAGGGCTCGGGGGGGGGATACGCAGTATTTT.

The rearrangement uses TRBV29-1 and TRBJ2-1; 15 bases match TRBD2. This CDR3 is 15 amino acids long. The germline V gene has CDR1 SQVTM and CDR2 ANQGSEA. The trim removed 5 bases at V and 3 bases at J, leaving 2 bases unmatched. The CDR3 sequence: CSVRTSGRVYNEQFF. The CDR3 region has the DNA TGCAGCGTTAGGACTAGCGGGAGGGTCTACAATGAGCAGTTCTTC.

The CDR3 bases are TGCAGCGTTGGTAGCGGGGGGGGAGGAGATACGCAGTATTTT. It is translated as CSVGSGGGGDTQYF. The chain recombines TRBV29-1 with TRBJ2-3; TRBD2 matches 11 bases. Per the germline V gene, CDR1 is SQVTM and CDR2 is ANQGSEA. V trimming: 4 bases; J trimming: 5 bases; junction bases outside the gene matches: 5. This CDR3 comprises 14 residues.

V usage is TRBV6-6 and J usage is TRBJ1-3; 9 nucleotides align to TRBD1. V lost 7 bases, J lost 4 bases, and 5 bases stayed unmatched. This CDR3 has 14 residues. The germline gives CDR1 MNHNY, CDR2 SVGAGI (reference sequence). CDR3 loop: CASIRTGAGNTIYF. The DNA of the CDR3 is TGTGCCAGCATCCGGACAGGGGCAGGAAACACCATATATTTT.

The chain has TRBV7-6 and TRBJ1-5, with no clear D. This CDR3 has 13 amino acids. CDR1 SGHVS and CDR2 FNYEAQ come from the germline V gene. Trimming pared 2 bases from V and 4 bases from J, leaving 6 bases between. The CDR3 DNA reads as TGTGCCAGCAGCTTAAGGGAGAATCAGCCCCAGCATTTT. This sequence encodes CASSLRENQPQHF.

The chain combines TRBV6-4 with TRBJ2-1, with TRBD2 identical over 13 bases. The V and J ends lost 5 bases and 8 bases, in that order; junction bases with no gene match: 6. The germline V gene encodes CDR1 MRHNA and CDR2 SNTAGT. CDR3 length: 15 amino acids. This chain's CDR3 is CASSSGLAGVYEQFF. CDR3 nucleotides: TGTGCCAGCAGTTCTGGACTAGCGGGGGTCTATGAGCAGTTCTTC.

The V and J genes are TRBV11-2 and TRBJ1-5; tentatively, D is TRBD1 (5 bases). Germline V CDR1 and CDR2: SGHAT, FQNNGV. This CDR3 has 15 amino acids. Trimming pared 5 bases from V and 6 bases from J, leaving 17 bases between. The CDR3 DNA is TGTGCCAGCAGCCCTGGGTCGGGGAGGGGTCAGCCCCAGCATTTT. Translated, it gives CASSPGSGRGQPQHF. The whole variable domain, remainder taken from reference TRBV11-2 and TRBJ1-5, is EAGVAQSPRYKIIEKRQSVAFWCNPISGHATLYWYQQILGQGPKLLIQFQNNGVVDDSQLPKDRFSAERLKGVDSTLKIQPAKLEDSAVYLCASSPGSGRGQPQHFGDGTRLSIL.

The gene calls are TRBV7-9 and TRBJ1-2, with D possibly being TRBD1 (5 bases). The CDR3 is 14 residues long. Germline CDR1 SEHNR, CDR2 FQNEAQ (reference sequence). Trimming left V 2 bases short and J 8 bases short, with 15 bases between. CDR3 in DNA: TGTGCCAGCAGCTTACCCCGGGGGTTCTCCGGCTACACCTTC. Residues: CASSLPRGFSGYTF. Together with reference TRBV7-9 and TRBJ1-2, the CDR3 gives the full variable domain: DTGVSQNPRHKITKRGQNVTFRCDPISEHNRLYWYRQTLGQGPEFLTYFQNEAQLEKSRLLSDRFSAERPKGSFSTLEIQRTEQGDSAMYLCASSLPRGFSGYTFGSGTRLTVV.

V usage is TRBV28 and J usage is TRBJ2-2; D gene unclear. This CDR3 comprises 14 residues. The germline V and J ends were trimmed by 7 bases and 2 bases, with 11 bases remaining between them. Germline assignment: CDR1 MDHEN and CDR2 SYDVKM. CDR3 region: CASTTRLNTGELFF. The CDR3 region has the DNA TGTGCCAGCACAACTCGCCTAAACACCGGGGAGCTGTTTTTT.

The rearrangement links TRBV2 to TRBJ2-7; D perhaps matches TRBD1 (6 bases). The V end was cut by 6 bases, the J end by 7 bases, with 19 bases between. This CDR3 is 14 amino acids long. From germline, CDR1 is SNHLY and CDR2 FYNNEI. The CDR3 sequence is CASRQGPLRAEQYF. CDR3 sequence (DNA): TGTGCCAGCAGACAGGGACCACTACGTGCTGAGCAGTACTTC.

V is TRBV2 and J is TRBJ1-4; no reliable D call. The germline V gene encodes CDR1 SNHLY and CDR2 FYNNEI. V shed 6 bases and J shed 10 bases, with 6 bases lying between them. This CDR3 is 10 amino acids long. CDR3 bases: TGTGCCAGCAGGGGGAGAAAACTGTTTTTT. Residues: CASRGRKLFF.